These 20 T cell receptor beta chains share one sample of origin, sequenced in a study of blood T cells in healthy people across ages. Together with a sample-barcoded 5' primer, a J-beta primer mix was included in a second PCR lasting about 7 to 11 cycles. MiXCR, run by TCRdb on the 5' RACE reads, gives a single entry per CDR3 protein. The sample holds 850,000 or so distinct CDR3 sequences, around 28% seen once. Material for sequencing was blood. Receptors were obtained from a woman over 75 in good health.

At least ten counts were recorded for this clonotype. The chain employs TRBV11-3 and TRBJ2-3; D is unclear. V was pared by 5 bases and J by 3 bases, with 12 bases between. This CDR3 has 14 residues. Per the germline V gene, CDR1 is SGHNT and CDR2 is YENEEA. In DNA form, the CDR3 reads TGTGCCAGCAGCCCCGGCTGGGGTACAGATACGCAGTATTTT. It translates to CASSPGWGTDTQYF.

This clonotype was seen repeatedly, ten times or more. This rearrangement joins TRBV11-2 to TRBJ1-4; possible D gene TRBD1, 5 bases. Germline-derived CDR1 and CDR2 are SGHAT and FQNNGV. V was clipped by 5 bases and J by 7 bases, with 14 bases between them. The length of the CDR3 is 14 residues. The CDR3, as DNA: TGTGCCAGCAGCCCCCAGGGACCTCTTGAAAAACTGTTTTTT. Its protein is CASSPQGPLEKLFF.

The table lists this clonotype with many counts. The J gene is TRBJ1-2, the V gene TRBV30, with 10 nucleotides matching TRBD1. Per the germline V gene, CDR1 is GTSNPN and CDR2 is SVGIG (reference sequence). The ends lost 3 bases at V and 5 bases at J; junction bases unmatched: 9. This CDR3 contains 15 residues. For the CDR3, the DNA is TGTGCCTGGAGGACACCCGGGACAGGGGAATATGGCTACACCTTC. As protein: CAWRTPGTGEYGYTF.

This clonotype was found many times. This chain uses TRBV7-9 with TRBJ1-2; TRBD1 matches 8 bases. The CDR3 has 15 residues. Losses at the gene ends were 3 bases for V and 4 bases for J; bases not matched to a gene: 7. Germline-derived CDR1 and CDR2 are SEHNR and FQNEAQ (reference sequence). CDR3: CASSFRGQEAYGYTF. The CDR3 DNA is TGTGCCAGCAGCTTTAGGGGACAGGAGGCCTATGGCTACACCTTC. The full variable domain, in which reference TRBV7-9 and TRBJ1-2 provide the parts outside the CDR3, is DTGVSQNPRHKITKRGQNVTFRCDPISEHNRLYWYRQTLGQGPEFLTYFQNEAQLEKSRLLSDRFSAERPKGSFSTLEIQRTEQGDSAMYLCASSFRGQEAYGYTFGSGTRLTVV.

There are many counts of this clonotype. The chain has TRBV6-5 and TRBJ2-1, with 13 bases that match TRBD2. The V and J ends lost 7 bases and 2 bases, in that order; junction bases with no gene match: 5. This CDR3 spans 16 amino acids. The germline CDR1 and CDR2 sequences are MNHEY and SVGAGI. CDR3 protein: CASKTGLAGAYNEQFF. The DNA of the CDR3 is TGTGCCAGCAAAACCGGACTAGCGGGGGCCTACAATGAGCAGTTCTTC.

This clonotype showed up just a few times. A much bigger clone sits one base away, suggesting this may be a read error. The chain combines TRBV4-3 with TRBJ2-1, with 11 bases fitting TRBD1. The J call is doubtful: the DNA matches TRBJ2-7 better. This CDR3 comprises 15 residues. CDR1 is LGHNA and CDR2 is YSLEER in the germline V gene. The CDR3 loop is CASSQPGQGVNEQYF. CDR3 nucleotides: TGCGCCAGCAGCCAGCCGGGACAGGGGGTCAATGAGCAGTACTTC.

In this sample, this clonotype turned up many times. This rearrangement joins TRBV13 to TRBJ2-4; 8 bases map to TRBD1. The junction had 15 bases not matched to a gene; V was cut back by 5 bases and J by 0 bases. The CDR3 covers 19 residues. In germline, CDR1 is PRHDT, CDR2 FYEKMQ (reference sequence). In DNA, the CDR3 is TGTGCCAGCAGCGGAGATTTACCGACAGGGGATAGAGCCAAAAACATTCAGTACTTC. Translation gives CASSGDLPTGDRAKNIQYF.

As to this clonotype: A much larger clonotype is one base distant, so this may be a read error. The chain has TRBV11-2 and TRBJ2-5; 8 nucleotides match TRBD2. The CDR3 extends over 15 amino acids. Trimming took 5 bases from V and 8 from J; bases not matched to a gene: 13. CDR1 SGHAT and CDR2 FQNNGV come from the germline V gene. The CDR3 loop reads CASSVGASGGQTQYF. CDR3 DNA: TGTGCCAGCAGCGTTGGAGCCAGCGGGGGCCAAACCCAGTACTTC.

On this clonotype itself: This may stem from a read error, because a much larger clone lies one nucleotide away. Written as DNA, the CDR3 is TGTGCCAGCAGCCGGACACCGTGCGGAGGCTACACCTTC. It specifies CASSRTPCGGYTF. The chain uses TRBV7-9 and TRBJ1-2; D is perhaps TRBD1 (5 bases). Trimming removed 5 bases at V and 8 bases at J, with 15 bases between. The germline V gene encodes CDR1 SEHNR and CDR2 FQNEAQ (reference sequence). The CDR3 covers 13 residues.

This clonotype was seen many times. The chain joins TRBV7-2 to TRBJ1-1; 7 bases are shared with TRBD1. This CDR3 spans 15 amino acids. Germline CDR1 is SGHTA and CDR2 is FQGNSA. With 5 bases clipped from V and 1 base from J, the junction kept 7 bases outside the gene matches. The DNA for the CDR3 is TGTGCCAGCAGCCCCAATGGACAGGCGAACACTGAAGCTTTCTTT. This gives the protein CASSPNGQANTEAFF.

This clonotype turned up a few times. CDR3 in DNA: TGTGCCAGCAGCCTAGGGAGGGGGAGCTATACCCCGAATCAGCCCCAGCATTTT. This encodes CASSLGRGSYTPNQPQHF. The rearrangement links TRBV7-2 to TRBJ1-5; D may be TRBD1 (6 bases). The CDR3 length is 18 residues. CDR1 is SGHTA and CDR2 is FQGNSA in the germline V gene. V was pared by 5 bases and J by 4 bases, with 24 bases between.

This clonotype has a handful of counts. A much bigger clone sits one base away, suggesting this may be a read error. This rearrangement joins TRBV18 to TRBJ2-1; D perhaps matches TRBD2 (5 bases). The CDR3 length is 12 residues. V lost 8 bases to trimming and J lost 6 bases, with 11 bases between them. The germline V gene encodes CDR1 KGHSH and CDR2 LQKENI. The CDR3 sequence: CASPTSRNEQFF. Written as DNA, the CDR3 is TGTGCCAGCCCAACTAGTCGCAATGAGCAGTTCTTC.

The chain carries TRBV7-2 and TRBJ2-5, with D possibly TRBD2 on 7 matching bases. CDR1 is SGHTA and CDR2 is FQGNSA in the germline V gene. CDR3 length equals 17 residues. V dropped 0 bases and J dropped 11 bases, with 25 bases sitting between them. CDR3 bases: TGTGCCAGCAGCTTAGCCCCATCGACTAGCAAGGGGGATGAGCAGTACTTC. This sequence encodes CASSLAPSTSKGDEQYF.

This clonotype appeared a few times. This clone may be a read error of a much larger clone one base away. V and J are TRBV7-2 and TRBJ2-1; 9 bases match TRBD1. The CDR3 length is 15 residues. In germline, CDR1 is SGHTA, CDR2 FQGNSA. The V gene end was trimmed by 5 bases and the J gene end by 2 bases; junction bases not matched to a gene: 4. CDR3 amino acids: CASSTRQGAYNEQFF. The DNA for the CDR3 is TGTGCCAGCAGCACTCGACAGGGGGCCTACAATGAGCAGTTCTTC. Based on the CDR3 plus reference TRBV7-2 and TRBJ2-1, the full variable domain is GAGVSQSPSNKVTEKGKDVELRCDPISGHTALYWYRQSLGQGLEFLIYFQGNSAPDKSGLPSDRFSAERTGGSVSTLTIQRTQQEDSAVYLCASSTRQGAYNEQFFGPGTRLTVL.

This clonotype was found many times. The rearrangement uses TRBV20-1 and TRBJ1-2; no clear D gene. V lost 5 bases and J lost 5, with 12 bases in between. Germline V lookup: CDR1 DFQATT, CDR2 SNEGSKA (reference sequence). CDR3 length: 12 residues. In DNA form, the CDR3 reads TGCAGTGCTCAATACGGGTTATATGGCTACACCTTC. Its protein product is CSAQYGLYGYTF.

This clonotype was counted many times. This chain links TRBV20-1 with TRBJ2-7, with D perhaps matching TRBD1 or TRBD2 (6 bases each). CDR3 length equals 16 residues. The ends were cut back, 1 base at V and 3 bases at J, with 19 bases in the middle. The V gene's germline CDR1 is DFQATT and CDR2 SNEGSKA (reference sequence). In DNA form, the CDR3 reads TGCAGTGCTAGAGGGGGGGTCGACAGGTCGTACTACGAGCAGTACTTC. Its translation: CSARGGVDRSYYEQYF.

At least ten counts were recorded for this clonotype. The chain has TRBV12-3 or TRBV12-4 and TRBJ2-4; TRBD1 aligns across 9 bases. Germline trimming cut 6 bases from V and 7 bases from J; bases unmatched to any gene: 7. The CDR3 is 14 amino acids. CDR3 region: CASSQTGTGNIQYF. The CDR3 bases are TGTGCCAGCAGCCAGACCGGGACAGGGAACATTCAGTACTTC.

The chain combines TRBV20-1 with TRBJ1-5; the D is unclear. Germline V gene sequence: CDR1 DFQATT, CDR2 SNEGSKA (reference sequence). The CDR3 has 15 residues. V gave up 5 bases and J gave up 2 bases, with 16 bases separating them. CDR3 amino acids: CSALSSSGGNQPQHF. The CDR3 DNA reads as TGCAGTGCTCTCTCCTCGTCGGGCGGCAATCAGCCCCAGCATTTT.

The table lists this clonotype with many counts. The chain employs TRBV7-2 and TRBJ2-3; 8 positions match TRBD2. Germline CDR1 is SGHTA and CDR2 is FQGNSA. The V segment lost 5 bases and the J segment 5 bases; nucleotides outside the gene matches: 12. CDR3 length: 16 residues. The CDR3 is CASSVTAGGGLDTQYF. The DNA of the CDR3 is TGTGCCAGCAGCGTCACGGCGGGGGGCGGTTTAGATACGCAGTATTTT.

The CDR3 nucleotides read TGTGCCTGGAGGCTTACAGGGGGCTCTGGCTACACCTTC. Protein: CAWRLTGGSGYTF. The J gene is TRBJ1-2, the V gene TRBV30, with 9 positions matching TRBD1. V shed 3 bases, J shed 7 bases, and the junction held 6 bases outside the gene matches. The CDR3 sequence is 13 residues long. The germline gives CDR1 GTSNPN, CDR2 SVGIG (reference sequence).